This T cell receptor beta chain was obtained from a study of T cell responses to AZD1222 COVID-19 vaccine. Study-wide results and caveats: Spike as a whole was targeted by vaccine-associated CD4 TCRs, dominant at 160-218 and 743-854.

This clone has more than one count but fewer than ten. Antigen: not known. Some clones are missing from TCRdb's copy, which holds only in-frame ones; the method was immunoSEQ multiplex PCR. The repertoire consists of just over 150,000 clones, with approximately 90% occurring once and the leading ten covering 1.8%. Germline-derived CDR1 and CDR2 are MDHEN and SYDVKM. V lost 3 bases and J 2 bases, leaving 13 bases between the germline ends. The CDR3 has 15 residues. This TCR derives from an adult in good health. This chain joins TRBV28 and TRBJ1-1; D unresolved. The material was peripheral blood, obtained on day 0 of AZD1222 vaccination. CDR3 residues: CASSFGQVLNTEAFF. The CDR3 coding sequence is TGTGCCAGCAGTTTTGGTCAGGTTCTAAACACTGAAGCTTTCTTT.